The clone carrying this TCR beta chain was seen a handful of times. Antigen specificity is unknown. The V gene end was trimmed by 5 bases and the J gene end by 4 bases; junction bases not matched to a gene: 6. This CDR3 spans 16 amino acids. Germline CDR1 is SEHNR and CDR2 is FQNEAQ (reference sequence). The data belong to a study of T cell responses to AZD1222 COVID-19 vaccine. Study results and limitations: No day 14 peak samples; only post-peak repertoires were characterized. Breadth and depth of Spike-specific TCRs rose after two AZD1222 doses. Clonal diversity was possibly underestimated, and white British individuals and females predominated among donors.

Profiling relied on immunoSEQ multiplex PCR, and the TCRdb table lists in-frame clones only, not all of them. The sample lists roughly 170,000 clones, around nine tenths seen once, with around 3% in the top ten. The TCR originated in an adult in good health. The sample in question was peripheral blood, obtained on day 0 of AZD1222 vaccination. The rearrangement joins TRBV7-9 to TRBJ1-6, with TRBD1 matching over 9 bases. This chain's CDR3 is CASSRTGDPYNSPLHF. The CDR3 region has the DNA TGTGCCAGCAGCCGGACAGGGGACCCTTATAATTCACCCCTCCACTTT.